One and the same sample provided the 27 T cell receptor beta chains below, sequenced in a study of early T cells in non-severe SARS-CoV-2 infection. Using its own MiXCR run on the 5' RACE reads, TCRdb lists one record per CDR3 protein. Of 120,000 or so distinct CDR3 sequences listed, roughly 13% are singletons. Source: whole blood, taken at baseline. The receptors here all came from an adult who was a healthcare worker with PCR-confirmed SARS-CoV-2 infection or an uninfected control (not recorded which).

The V call is TRBV6-4, the J call TRBJ2-1; unclear D gene. The germline CDR1 and CDR2 sequences are MRHNA and SNTAGT. The CDR3 covers 15 residues. Between the trimmed V and J ends, which lost 4 bases and 0 bases, there was a span of 10 bases. CDR3 sequence: CASSARLSSYNEQFF. CDR3 DNA sequence: TGTGCCAGCAGTGCACGCCTCAGCTCCTACAATGAGCAGTTCTTC.

This clonotype was recorded a few times. The chain recombines TRBV20-1 with TRBJ1-4; TRBD1 is a possible D gene (5 bases). Looked up from germline, CDR1 is DFQATT and CDR2 is SNEGSKA (reference sequence). The CDR3 consists of 15 residues. V lost 3 bases, J lost 4 bases, and 15 bases lay in between. CDR3 sequence reads: CSARLTGTLNEKLFF. For the CDR3, the DNA is TGCAGTGCTAGGCTAACCGGGACGCTTAATGAAAAACTGTTTTTT.

This clonotype was counted between two and nine times. This chain links TRBV5-1 with TRBJ1-3, with D possibly being TRBD1 (5 bases). Germline lookup yields CDR1 SGHRS and CDR2 YFSETQ. Between the trimmed V and J ends, which lost 0 bases and 3 bases, there was a span of 10 bases. The CDR3 runs to 15 residues. CDR3 sequence: CASSLGAGHGNTIYF. CDR3 DNA sequence: TGCGCCAGCAGCTTGGGAGCAGGGCATGGAAACACCATATATTTT.

This clonotype was counted at least ten times. The CDR3 DNA follows: TGTGCCAGTAGTATCCTTGGACCGACTTCTCACAATGAGCAGTTCTTC. Its translation is CASSILGPTSHNEQFF. The chain uses TRBV19 and TRBJ2-1; D not resolved. This CDR3 region has 16 residues. CDR1 LNHDA and CDR2 SQIVND come from the germline V gene (reference sequence). Trimming cost V 3 bases and J 5 bases, with 17 bases left between them.

This clonotype appeared a few times. Here the CDR3 DNA reads TGCAGTGCTAGACTCGATACAGGGGACACGCAGTATTTT. It specifies CSARLDTGDTQYF. The J gene is TRBJ2-3, the V gene TRBV20-1; 7 bases align to TRBD1. CDR1 is DFQATT and CDR2 is SNEGSKA in the germline V gene (reference sequence). The CDR3 contains 13 residues. J lost 9 bases, V lost 2 bases, and 8 bases had no gene match.

This rearrangement joins TRBV28 to TRBJ2-3, with 9 bases matching TRBD2. Germline V gives CDR1 MDHEN, CDR2 SYDVKM. This CDR3 is built from 16 residues. The junction had 8 bases not matched to a gene; V was cut back by 5 bases and J by 2 bases. Here the CDR3 DNA reads TGTGCCAGCAGTCCAACGACTAGCGGCGTCACAGATACGCAGTATTTT. This translates into CASSPTTSGVTDTQYF.

The chain couples TRBV5-1 to TRBJ2-3; TRBD1 matches 7 bases. From germline, CDR1 is SGHRS and CDR2 YFSETQ. This CDR3 has 16 amino acids. After removal of 4 bases from V and 2 bases from J, the junction contained 10 bases not matched to a gene. The CDR3: CASSQLQGQNTDTQYF. The DNA for the CDR3 is TGCGCCAGCAGCCAGTTGCAGGGACAGAACACAGATACGCAGTATTTT.

This rearrangement joins TRBV20-1 to TRBJ1-1; D uncertain. The CDR3 covers 14 residues. V lost 3 bases and J lost 4, with 15 bases in between. Per germline, CDR1 DFQATT and CDR2 SNEGSKA (reference sequence). The CDR3 protein is CSASLPYSSTEAFF. CDR3 DNA: TGCAGTGCTAGCCTCCCTTATTCATCCACTGAAGCTTTCTTT.

This chain uses TRBV3-1 with TRBJ2-7, with D unresolved. CDR1 and CDR2 (germline): LGHDT, YNNKEL (reference sequence). CDR3 length: 15 residues. Trimming left V 1 base short and J 2 bases short, with 12 bases between. The CDR3 reads CASSQGGSRTYEQYF. The CDR3 bases are TGTGCCAGCAGCCAAGGAGGTTCGAGGACCTACGAGCAGTACTTC.

CDR3 sequence (DNA): TGTGCCACCGCCGCCCCGACCGGCTACACCTTC. It yields the protein CATAAPTGYTF. V and J are TRBV25-1 and TRBJ1-2, with no clear D. This CDR3 has 11 residues. Germline V gene data show CDR1 as MGHDK and CDR2 as SYGVNS. V lost 10 bases and J lost 8, with 14 bases in between.

This clonotype was picked up a small number of times. This sequence joins TRBV11-2 and TRBJ2-7, with D hard to call. This CDR3 region has 15 residues. Per the germline V gene, CDR1 is SGHAT and CDR2 is FQNNGV. V lost 7 bases and J lost 3, with 19 bases in between. The chain's CDR3 is CASTPTALHVYEQYF. CDR3 sequence (DNA): TGTGCCAGCACCCCGACCGCCCTCCACGTCTACGAGCAGTACTTC. The whole variable domain, filled in from reference TRBV11-2 and TRBJ2-7, reads EAGVAQSPRYKIIEKRQSVAFWCNPISGHATLYWYQQILGQGPKLLIQFQNNGVVDDSQLPKDRFSAERLKGVDSTLKIQPAKLEDSAVYLCASTPTALHVYEQYFGPGTRLTVT.

This clonotype has ten or more counts. This chain joins TRBV11-2 and TRBJ2-3; 9 nucleotides align to TRBD2. Trimming removed 2 bases from V and 6 bases from J; junction bases left unmatched: 12. Per germline, CDR1 SGHAT and CDR2 FQNNGV. There are 17 residues in the CDR3. The CDR3 spells CASSLSTSGTPGDTQYF. CDR3 DNA sequence: TGTGCCAGCAGCTTATCGACTAGCGGAACCCCGGGGGATACGCAGTATTTT. The full variable domain, its missing parts supplied by reference TRBV11-2 and TRBJ2-3, is EAGVAQSPRYKIIEKRQSVAFWCNPISGHATLYWYQQILGQGPKLLIQFQNNGVVDDSQLPKDRFSAERLKGVDSTLKIQPAKLEDSAVYLCASSLSTSGTPGDTQYFGPGTRLTVL.

This chain joins TRBV12-3 or TRBV12-4 and TRBJ2-7, with TRBD2 identical over 10 bases. The ends lost 6 bases at V and 5 bases at J; junction bases unmatched: 10. The CDR3 has 15 residues. The CDR3 is CASSPVTSGPHEQYF. CDR3 nucleotide sequence: TGTGCCAGCAGCCCTGTGACTAGCGGGCCCCACGAGCAGTACTTC.

The table lists this clonotype with a few counts. V is TRBV5-1 and J is TRBJ2-3, with 12 bases lining up with TRBD2. The CDR3 is 16 residues long. The germline V gene has CDR1 SGHRS and CDR2 YFSETQ. Losses at the gene ends were 0 bases for V and 8 bases for J; bases not matched to a gene: 7. The CDR3 DNA is TGCGCCAGCAGCTTGGGACTAGCGGGAGTTCCCAGTACGCAGTATTTT. Protein product: CASSLGLAGVPSTQYF. Filled out from reference TRBV5-1 and TRBJ2-3, the complete variable domain reads KAGVTQTPRYLIKTRGQQVTLSCSPISGHRSVSWYQQTPGQGLQFLFEYFSETQRNKGNFPGRFSGRQFSNSRSEMNVSTLELGDSALYLCASSLGLAGVPSTQYFGPGTRLTVL.

The chain recombines TRBV4-1 with TRBJ2-3; either TRBD1 or TRBD2 may supply D (5 bases each). Germline V CDR1 and CDR2: MGHRA, YSYEKL. This CDR3 is 12 amino acids long. The V end lost 1 base, the J end lost 7 bases, and 6 bases lay between the germline ends. The CDR3 nucleotides read TGCGCCAGCAGCCAAGGGGGACATACGCAGTATTTT. Its protein is CASSQGGHTQYF.

This clonotype was seen many times. J is TRBJ2-7 and V is TRBV11-2; 7 nucleotides agree with TRBD1. The length of the CDR3 is 16 residues. Trimming cost V 4 bases and J 3 bases; bases outside gene matches: 12. CDR1 is SGHAT, CDR2 FQNNGV, per germline. The CDR3 loop is CASSSSSGTEHYEQYF. The CDR3 region has the DNA TGTGCCAGCAGCTCGAGCTCCGGGACAGAACACTACGAGCAGTACTTC.

The V and J genes are TRBV20-1 and TRBJ2-5, with 10 bases aligning to TRBD2. This CDR3 is 15 amino acids long. Germline lookup yields CDR1 DFQATT and CDR2 SNEGSKA (reference sequence). V was clipped by 1 base and J by 5 bases; unmatched bases: 7. CDR3 protein: CSARGELAGEETQYF. As DNA, the CDR3 is TGCAGTGCTAGAGGGGAGCTAGCGGGGGAGGAGACCCAGTACTTC.

Only a few counts were recorded for this clonotype. This rearrangement joins TRBV28 to TRBJ2-1; 8 bases map to TRBD1. Germline CDR1 and CDR2: MDHEN and SYDVKM. Trimming removed 6 bases from V and 9 bases from J; junction bases left unmatched: 7. The CDR3 covers 13 residues. CDR3 in amino acids: CASRSTGVGEQFF. The DNA of the CDR3 is TGTGCCAGCAGGTCGACAGGGGTTGGTGAGCAGTTCTTC.

This clonotype turned up a few times. V and J are TRBV4-1 and TRBJ2-5; 10 bases match TRBD2. This CDR3 is built from 16 residues. J lost 2 bases, V lost 1 base, and 4 bases had no gene match. CDR1 MGHRA and CDR2 YSYEKL come from the germline V gene. The CDR3 sequence: CASSQASSGRQETQYF. The CDR3 bases are TGCGCCAGCAGCCAAGCTTCTAGCGGGAGACAAGAGACCCAGTACTTC.

V and J are TRBV5-1 and TRBJ1-1; D is unclear. The germline V gene encodes CDR1 SGHRS and CDR2 YFSETQ. V was clipped by 0 bases and J by 2 bases, with 8 bases between them. This CDR3 spans 14 amino acids. The CDR3: CASSLGQSNTEAFF. CDR3 nucleotide sequence: TGCGCCAGCAGCTTGGGGCAGTCCAACACTGAAGCTTTCTTT.

Only a few counts were recorded for this clonotype. V gene TRBV20-1 combines with J gene TRBJ1-6, with a weak D call TRBD1 (5 bases). The CDR3 is 16 residues long. The germline V gene encodes CDR1 DFQATT and CDR2 SNEGSKA (reference sequence). The V and J ends lost 0 bases and 7 bases respectively, with 16 bases between them. CDR3 DNA sequence: TGCAGTGCTAGAGATAAGGAGGGGCTTAAGAATTCACCCCTCCACTTT. It is translated as CSARDKEGLKNSPLHF.

This clonotype was recorded at least ten times. The chain employs TRBV12-3 or TRBV12-4 and TRBJ2-6, with 8 nucleotides matching TRBD2. This CDR3 is 15 amino acids long. With 5 bases clipped from V and 6 bases from J, the junction kept 6 bases outside the gene matches. As DNA, the CDR3 is TGTGCCAGCAGTGTGGGACTAGGAGTGGCCAACGTCCTGACTTTC. It specifies CASSVGLGVANVLTF.

This clonotype was seen repeatedly, ten times or more. The chain combines TRBV13 with TRBJ2-7; 7 positions agree with TRBD1. CDR3 size: 13 residues. V shed 4 bases and J 11 bases; nucleotides not matched to a gene: 11. Germline CDR1 and CDR2: PRHDT and FYEKMQ (reference sequence). CDR3 residues: CASSSTLDREKYF. The CDR3 region has the DNA TGTGCCAGCAGCTCGACCTTAGACAGGGAAAAGTACTTC.

This clonotype was counted only a few times. The chain has TRBV6-1 and TRBJ1-1, with unresolved D. CDR3 length: 11 residues. The germline V gene has CDR1 MNHNS and CDR2 SASEGT. The V end was cut by 1 base, the J end by 7 bases, with 4 bases between. CDR3 nucleotide sequence: TGTGCCAGCAGTGAAGGGCTTGAAGCTTTCTTT. It is translated as CASSEGLEAFF.

In this sample, this clonotype turned up many times. This sequence joins TRBV6-1 and TRBJ2-2; 16 bases match TRBD2. J gave up 6 bases and V 3 bases, and 4 bases lay outside the gene matches. CDR3 length: 17 residues. Germline CDR1 is MNHNS and CDR2 is SASEGT. CDR3 amino acids: CASSDPGTSGRAGELFF. CDR3 in DNA: TGTGCCAGCAGTGACCCTGGGACTAGCGGGAGGGCCGGGGAGCTGTTTTTT.

This clonotype has ten or more counts. This rearrangement joins TRBV7-9 to TRBJ1-2; D is ambiguous. The CDR3 extends over 13 amino acids. Trimming removed 7 bases from V and 4 bases from J, with 13 bases in between. Looked up from germline, CDR1 is SEHNR and CDR2 is FQNEAQ (reference sequence). The CDR3 loop reads CASTLTSGYGYTF. The CDR3 DNA is TGTGCCAGCACCCTTACATCGGGCTATGGCTACACCTTC.

The CDR3 bases are TGCGCCAGCAGCTCGGCCCCCGGGGCAACAGGGGGATCCTCCTACGAGCAGTACTTC. It codes for CASSSAPGATGGSSYEQYF. The V and J genes are TRBV5-1 and TRBJ2-7; 8 bases line up with TRBD1. After removal of 3 bases from V and 0 bases from J, the junction contained 17 bases not matched to a gene. Germline values: CDR1 SGHRS, CDR2 YFSETQ. The CDR3 loop spans 19 amino acids.